These T cell receptor beta chains were read from a single sample in a study of OX40 agonist ivuxolimab in advanced cancers. Produced via immunoSEQ multiplex PCR; TCRdb's table is partial and in-frame only. Of tens of thousands of clones listed, approximately 90% were seen once; the top ten hold just under 0.35%. The sequencing used CD4+ or CD8+ T cells sorted from blood, collected in a trial of the OX40 agonist ivuxolimab. These TCRs come from an adult with an advanced solid tumor such as melanoma, head and neck, liver or kidney cancer. Both conserved end residues are part of each CDR3. Each record gives: clone size, V gene, D gene, J gene, CDR3 DNA, CDR3 protein. The D gene is left open where the match is weak. Some rows mark clone size as missing; the rest say once, few, many or name a class of expanded clone.

>-|TRBV2|TRBD1|TRBJ2-2
TGTGCCAGCAGTGTGGCAGGGGGCGACACCGGGGAGCTGTTTTTT
CASSVAGGDTGELFF
>-|TRBV7-7|-|TRBJ1-4
TGTGCTAGCAGCTTAGGCGTATCCAAGGGTGAAAAACTGTTTTTT
CASSLGVSKGEKLFF
>-|TRBV5-8|-|TRBJ1-5
TGTGCCAGCAGCTTGGCTCTCAGGGTGAGCAATCAGCCCCAGCATTTT
CASSLALRVSNQPQHF
>-|TRBV20-1|TRBD1|TRBJ1-1
TGCAGTGCTGCCCAGGGGGTAACTTTCTTT
CSAAQGVTFF
>few|TRBV7-2|TRBD1|TRBJ1-2
TGTGCCAGCAGCTTAGACGTCGACAGGGGTGGCTACACCTTC
CASSLDVDRGGYTF
>-|TRBV29-1|TRBD1|TRBJ1-1
TGCAGCGTTCGACAGGGTCGCACTGAAGCTTTCTTT
CSVRQGRTEAFF
>-|TRBV4-2|-|TRBJ1-5
TGTGCCAGCAGCCAAGACTTGGTGAGCAATCAGCCCCAGCATTTT
CASSQDLVSNQPQHF
>-|TRBV6-5|-|TRBJ2-4
TGTGCCAGCAGTTCCCTCCGGGGGAATCTCGGGGACATTCAGTACTTC
CASSSLRGNLGDIQYF
>once|TRBV15|-|TRBJ2-7
TGTGCCACCAGCCCCCGAGACCTAAACGAGCAGTACTTC
CATSPRDLNEQYF
>few|TRBV11-1|TRBD2|TRBJ2-5
TGTGCCAGCAGCTTCGGGGGGAGAGAGACCCAGTACTTC
CASSFGGRETQYF
>-|TRBV7-8|TRBD2|TRBJ2-3
TGTGCCAGCAGCTTAAGCCCCGGGACTAGGACCACAGATACGCAGTATTTT
CASSLSPGTRTTDTQYF
>-|TRBV19|TRBD1|TRBJ1-4
TGTGCCAGTAGTTGGGACAGCCGGAATGAAAAACTGTTTTTT
CASSWDSRNEKLFF
>-|TRBV19|-|TRBJ2-5
TGTGCCAGTAGTATAGGCCAGGGGAGTGGCGTCCGAGAGACCCAGTACTTC
CASSIGQGSGVRETQYF
>-|TRBV19|-|TRBJ2-6
TGTGCCACCCAAGGGAGCTCTGGGGCCAACGTCCTGACTTTC
CATQGSSGANVLTF
>-|TRBV10-3|-|TRBJ2-7
TGTGCCATCGCCCCCCAGGGACGCTGGTCCTACGAGCAGTACTTC
CAIAPQGRWSYEQYF
>-|TRBV11-2|-|TRBJ1-1
TGTGCCAGCAGCTTTCGGGGTAACACTGAAGCTTTCTTT
CASSFRGNTEAFF
>once|TRBV6-4|TRBD1|TRBJ2-1
TGTGCCAGCAGTGACCTCGGCAGGGGGTACAATGAGCAGTTCTTC
CASSDLGRGYNEQFF
>-|TRBV19|TRBD1|TRBJ1-1
TGTGCCAGTAGTCGTGGACAGGGGGGCCGAGAGGCTGAAGCTTTCTTT
CASSRGQGGREAEAFF
>-|TRBV7-8|TRBD2|TRBJ2-1
TGTGCCAGCAGCCCTGAGACACCGGGACTAGCGGGGCCTTTCTACAATGAGCAGTTCTTC
CASSPETPGLAGPFYNEQFF
>-|TRBV7-2|TRBD2|TRBJ2-5
TGTGCCAGCAGCTTGGGCGGGGGGACCGGTGGGGAGACCCAGTACTTC
CASSLGGGTGGETQYF
>-|TRBV5-8|-|TRBJ1-6
TGTGCCAGCAGTGATTTTGGGAAGGGGCAAAATTCACCCCTCCACTTT
CASSDFGKGQNSPLHF
>few|TRBV5-5|TRBD2|TRBJ2-3
TGTGCCAGCAGCGAGCAGATCGGGACTAGCGGGACTACGCATTATTTT
CASSEQIGTSGTTHYF
>-|TRBV9|TRBD1|TRBJ1-2
TGTGCCAGCAGCGGGACAGGCGACTATGGCTACACCTTC
CASSGTGDYGYTF
>-|TRBV7-2|-|TRBJ2-1
TGTGCCAGCAGTTCCAGGGTGGGCGATGAGCAGTTCTTC
CASSSRVGDEQFF
>once|TRBV21-1|-|TRBJ2-4
TGTGCCAGCAGCAAACCTCCTAAGGACCTCAGGATCGCCAAAAACATTCAGTACTTC
CASSKPPKDLRIAKNIQYF
>-|TRBV4-2|TRBD2|TRBJ2-3
TGTGCCAGCAGCCAAGATCGTGCGGGGGGGCCCCAAGATACGCAGTATTTT
CASSQDRAGGPQDTQYF
>-|TRBV6-5|-|TRBJ1-3
TGTGCCAGCAGCGACGGCCCGATCTCTGGAAACACCATATATTTT
CASSDGPISGNTIYF
>-|TRBV6-5|-|TRBJ1-6
TGTGCCAGCACCCAGGGAAGATATAATTCACCCCTCCACTTT
CASTQGRYNSPLHF
>few|TRBV7-9|-|TRBJ2-7
TGTGCCAGCAGCTTAGCGCGTGGGTCCTACGAGCAGTACTTC
CASSLARGSYEQYF
>-|TRBV7-2|TRBD1|TRBJ1-2
TGTGCCAGCAGCTTAGTTCCAGGGGGGAACTATGGCTACACCTTC
CASSLVPGGNYGYTF
>-|TRBV20-1|TRBD1|TRBJ2-1
TGCAGTGCTAGACAGGGGGCAAGGCAGTTCTTC
CSARQGARQFF
>-|TRBV11-2|TRBD1|TRBJ2-3
TGTGCCAGCAGCTTCGGCAGGGGGCGAGATACGCAGTATTTT
CASSFGRGRDTQYF
>-|TRBV2|TRBD1|TRBJ1-2
TGTGCCAGCTTCTTCCGGGACAGGGCACATGGCTACACCTTC
CASFFRDRAHGYTF
>-|TRBV6-1|TRBD1|TRBJ1-2
TGTGCCAGCAGTGTGACAGGGATAGCTGGCTATGGCTACACCTTC
CASSVTGIAGYGYTF
>-|TRBV6-5|TRBD1|TRBJ2-7
TGTGCCAGCAGTTACTCGCGGGGCAGGGGGCCAAGCGAGCAGTACTTC
CASSYSRGRGPSEQYF
>few|TRBV11-3|-|TRBJ1-1
TGTGCCAGCAGCTTAGAAGAGAACACTGAAGCTTTCTTT
CASSLEENTEAFF
>-|TRBV9|-|TRBJ1-3
TGTGCCAGCAGCGTAGAAAGCGTCGTCTCTGGAAACACCATATATTTT
CASSVESVVSGNTIYF
>-|TRBV19|TRBD1|TRBJ2-7
TGTGCCAGTAGTCAGCCGGGGACAGGGCCCTCTCAGGGCGAGCAGTACTTC
CASSQPGTGPSQGEQYF
>-|TRBV5-4|-|TRBJ2-7
TGTGCCAGCACCCAGGGGGGAGGCCGGGACAGAGCCTACGAGCAGTACTTC
CASTQGGGRDRAYEQYF
>-|TRBV12-5|TRBD1|TRBJ1-4
TGTGCTAGTGGTTTGATAACGGGGTGGGGACAGGGAGGTGAAAAACTGTTTTTT
CASGLITGWGQGGEKLFF
>-|TRBV19|-|TRBJ2-1
TGTGCAGCCGCAGGGAGGACCTTAAATGAGCAGTTCTTC
CAAAGRTLNEQFF
>-|TRBV21-1|-|TRBJ1-2
TGTGCCAGCAGCAAACCCAGGGTCTATGGCTACACCTTC
CASSKPRVYGYTF
>-|TRBV5-8|TRBD1|TRBJ2-7
TGTGCCAGCAGCGTAGGGACAGCGCAGTACTTC
CASSVGTAQYF
>-|TRBV6-5|TRBD1|TRBJ2-7
TGTGCCAGCAGTTTCCTTACTCGGACAGGGGGCTACGAGCAGTACTTC
CASSFLTRTGGYEQYF
>-|TRBV18|-|TRBJ1-3
TGTGCCAGCTCACCACTCGAGGGTAGTGGAAACACCATATATTTT
CASSPLEGSGNTIYF
>-|TRBV5-4|-|TRBJ1-2
TGTGCCAGCAGCCTCGGGACTCTTACCTTCTATGGCTACACCTTC
CASSLGTLTFYGYTF
>-|TRBV5-4|TRBD1|TRBJ1-1
TGTGCCAGCAGCCCCCGACAGGGTAGGATGAACACTGAAGCTTTCTTT
CASSPRQGRMNTEAFF
>-|TRBV6-5|-|TRBJ2-7
TGTGCCAGCAGTTCGGCGGCCTCAGGAGGCCCTTACGAGCAGTACTTC
CASSSAASGGPYEQYF
>-|TRBV5-1|-|TRBJ2-5
TGCGCCAGCAGCCAGAACCAAGAGACCCAGTACTTC
CASSQNQETQYF
>-|TRBV11-2|TRBD1|TRBJ2-2
TGTGCCAGCAGCTTTGGACAGGGCGGCAATAGGGAGCTGTTTTTT
CASSFGQGGNRELFF
>-|TRBV5-6|-|TRBJ1-1
TGTGCCAGCACCCTCTTTGGGAACACTGAAGCTTTCTTT
CASTLFGNTEAFF
>-|TRBV2|-|TRBJ2-7
TGTGCCAGCAGTGAACGTGGGGTCAGCTACGAGCAGTACTTC
CASSERGVSYEQYF
>-|TRBV10-1|-|TRBJ1-1
TGCGCCAGCAGTACGGGTTTGAACACTGAAGCTTTCTTT
CASSTGLNTEAFF